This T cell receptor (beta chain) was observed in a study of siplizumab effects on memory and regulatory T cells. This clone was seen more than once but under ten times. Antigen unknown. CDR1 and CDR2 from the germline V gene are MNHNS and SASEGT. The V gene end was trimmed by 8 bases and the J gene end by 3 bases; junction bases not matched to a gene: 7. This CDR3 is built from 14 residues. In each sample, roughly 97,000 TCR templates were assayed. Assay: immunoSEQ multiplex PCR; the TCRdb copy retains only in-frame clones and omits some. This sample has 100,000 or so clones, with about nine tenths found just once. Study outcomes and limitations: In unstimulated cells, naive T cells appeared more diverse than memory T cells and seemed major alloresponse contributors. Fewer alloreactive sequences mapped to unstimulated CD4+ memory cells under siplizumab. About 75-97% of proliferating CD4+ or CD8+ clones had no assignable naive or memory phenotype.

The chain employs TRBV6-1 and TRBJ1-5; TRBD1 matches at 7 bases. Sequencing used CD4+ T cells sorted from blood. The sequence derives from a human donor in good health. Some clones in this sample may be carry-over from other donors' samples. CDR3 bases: TGTGCCAGCGGAACAGGGGTGTTCAATCAGCCCCAGCATTTT. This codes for CASGTGVFNQPQHF.